This TCR beta chain appears in the sequencing data of a study of blood T cell repertoires in COVID-19. About the research overall: Collection of acute and convalescent COVID-19 samples took place in the United States, Italy and Spain. From T cells, B-cell-depleted T cells, or PBMCs came the material, which was cDNA or gDNA.

As originally analysed: Nucleated cell number was recorded as an estimate derived from reference gene primer amplification. The method was immunoSEQ multiplex PCR; TCRdb's version includes in-frame clones alone and lacks a portion of them. D and trimming come from the DNA, and the V and J calls and clone size come from that table. This table has hundreds of thousands of clones, about 85% appearing once. V lost 3 bases, J lost 12 bases, and 10 bases stayed unmatched. This CDR3 has 16 amino acids. Looked up from germline, CDR1 is MNHEY and CDR2 is SMNVEV (reference sequence). This TCR was recovered from a man aged 18 to 29 with active or convalescent COVID-19. Material: peripheral blood. The chain combines TRBV27 with TRBJ2-1; TRBD2 matches 14 bases. In DNA, the CDR3 is TGTGCCAGCAGTTTGTCCCCGGGACTAGCGGGAGACGGGCAGTTCTTC. It codes for CASSLSPGLAGDGQFF.